Below, one T cell receptor beta chain is given with its context. Antigen unknown. Per germline, CDR1 MNHNS and CDR2 SASEGT. V was shortened by 4 bases and J by 0 bases, with 15 bases between the two germline ends. The CDR3 totals 16 residues. Sequenced by immunoSEQ multiplex PCR; TCRdb stores in-frame clones only, minus some. The sample shows 5,000 to 7,500 clones, about 64% of them seen only once. This entry is derived from a study of T cell repertoires in urothelial bladder cancer. In the study overall: Of about a dozen resected lesions, a few were cT2 or greater. Study-wide results and caveats: Urothelial carcinoma specimens: median around 6,000 T cells versus about 26,000 in benign. Infiltrating lymphocytes: median 2% in carcinoma versus 9.5% to 15% in benign specimens. A single clone reached approximately 2% in benign versus up to roughly 15% in carcinoma.

The gene calls are TRBV6-1 and TRBJ1-1; D may be TRBD1 (5 bases). Sequencing was done on a sample of tumor-infiltrating cells from bladder cancer. The TCR comes from a human donor with urothelial carcinoma. CDR3 region: CASSGGWGDMNTEAFF. CDR3 nucleotides: TGTGCCAGCAGTGGGGGATGGGGCGACATGAACACTGAAGCTTTCTTT.